The next 9 T cell receptor beta chains were all read from a single sample in a study of vaccination and CD4 T cells after COVID-19. With the Oncomine TCR Beta short-read assay, DNA from cultured CD4+ T cells was sequenced. TCRdb independently ran MiXCR on the PCR reads; one entry per CDR3 protein. The sample has over 14,000 distinct CDR3 sequences; about 60% are singletons. Their antigen targets remain unknown. The treatment is: approximately 9-day PBMC culture with coronavirus spike peptide pools or control peptides (ViraFEST assay). Material for sequencing was CD4+ T cells from blood, cultured in vitro. These receptors were collected from a human donor who had recovered from COVID-19.

This clonotype has more than one count but fewer than ten. This chain uses TRBV6-1 with TRBJ1-5; unclear D gene. Trimming removed 8 bases at V and 9 bases at J, with 14 bases between. This CDR3 spans 12 amino acids. The germline V gene has CDR1 MNHNS and CDR2 SASEGT. CDR3 coding DNA: TGTGCCAGCTTACGTACTCCAGGGCCCCAGCATTTT. Translating it yields CASLRTPGPQHF.

The V gene is TRBV7-2, the J gene TRBJ2-5, with D possibly being TRBD1 (5 bases). Germline values: CDR1 SGHTA, CDR2 FQGNSA. CDR3 length: 15 residues. Trimming shortened V by 5 bases and J by 2 bases, and 15 bases separated the two germline ends. The CDR3 is CASSQIDSKQETQYF. In DNA, the CDR3 is TGTGCCAGCAGCCAGATCGACAGCAAGCAAGAGACCCAGTACTTC.

The chain recombines TRBV30 with TRBJ1-6, with TRBD1 identical over 7 bases. Germline values: CDR1 GTSNPN, CDR2 SVGIG (reference sequence). This CDR3 has 13 amino acids. V trimming: 7 bases; J trimming: 7 bases; junction bases outside the gene matches: 7. For the CDR3, the DNA is TGTGCCTCGAGACAGGGTGAGAATTCACCCCTCCACTTT. Translation: CASRQGENSPLHF.

The rearrangement uses TRBV6-1 and TRBJ2-7; D is perhaps TRBD1 (6 bases). Germline V gives CDR1 MNHNS, CDR2 SASEGT. Trimming removed 6 bases from V and 0 bases from J, with 9 bases in between. CDR3 length: 13 amino acids. Here the CDR3 reads CASSATGSYEQYF. DNA of the CDR3: TGTGCCAGCAGCGCGACAGGCTCCTACGAGCAGTACTTC.

The rearrangement links TRBV7-3 to TRBJ1-2, with 12 bases aligning to TRBD1. This CDR3 is 15 amino acids long. Per the germline V gene, CDR1 is SGHTA and CDR2 is FQGTGA. Trimming removed 6 bases from V and 7 bases from J; junction bases left unmatched: 9. Written as DNA, the CDR3 is TGTGCCAGCAGGGCCGGGACAGGGGGCCCCTGTGGCTACACCTTC. Translating it yields CASRAGTGGPCGYTF.

CDR3 DNA sequence: TGTGCCAGCAGCTCCCCCGTCAGGACAGGGGTAACGCGGACGTACAATGAGCAGTTCTTC. Translating gives CASSSPVRTGVTRTYNEQFF. The chain recombines TRBV7-2 with TRBJ2-1, with TRBD1 matching over 9 bases. V shed 4 bases, J shed 4 bases, and the junction held 20 bases outside the gene matches. Germline V gives CDR1 SGHTA, CDR2 FQGNSA. This CDR3 contains 20 residues.

This chain joins TRBV7-9 and TRBJ1-3; the D is unclear. The CDR3 sequence is 15 residues long. V lost 1 base to trimming and J lost 0 bases, with 7 bases between them. Germline V gives CDR1 SEHNR, CDR2 FQNEAQ (reference sequence). CDR3 coding DNA: TGTGCCAGCAGCTTAGGAGAGGTCTCTGGAAACACCATATATTTT. It codes for CASSLGEVSGNTIYF.

This sequence joins TRBV2 and TRBJ1-2; 8 bases are a match to TRBD1. J was trimmed by 9 bases and V by 4 bases; bases with no gene match: 4. CDR1 is SNHLY, CDR2 FYNNEI, per germline. There are 12 residues in the CDR3. In nucleotides, the CDR3 is TGTGCCAGCAGTGCACAGGGGGGTAGCTACACCTTC. Protein sequence: CASSAQGGSYTF.

The chain uses TRBV6-1 and TRBJ2-1, with D possibly called TRBD1 or TRBD2 (5 bases each). CDR3 length: 12 residues. CDR1 MNHNS and CDR2 SASEGT come from the germline V gene. V was pared by 0 bases and J by 15 bases, with 12 bases between. CDR3 bases: TGTGCCAGCAGTGAAGCCTCAGGGACGGGGTTCTTC. Its translation: CASSEASGTGFF.